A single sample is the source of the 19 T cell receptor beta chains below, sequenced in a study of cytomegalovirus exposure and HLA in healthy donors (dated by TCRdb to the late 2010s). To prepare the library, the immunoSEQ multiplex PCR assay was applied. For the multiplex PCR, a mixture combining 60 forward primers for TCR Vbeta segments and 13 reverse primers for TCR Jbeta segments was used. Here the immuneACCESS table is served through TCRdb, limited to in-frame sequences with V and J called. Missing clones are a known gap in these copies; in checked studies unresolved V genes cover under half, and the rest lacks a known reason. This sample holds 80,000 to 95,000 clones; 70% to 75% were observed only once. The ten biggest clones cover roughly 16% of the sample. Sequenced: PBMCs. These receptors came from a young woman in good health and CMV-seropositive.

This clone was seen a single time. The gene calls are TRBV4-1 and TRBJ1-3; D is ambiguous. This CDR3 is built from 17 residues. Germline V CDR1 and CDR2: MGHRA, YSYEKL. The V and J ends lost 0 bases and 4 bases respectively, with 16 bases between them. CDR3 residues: CASSQDRPGGWGNTIYF. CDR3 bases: TGCGCCAGCAGCCAAGATCGCCCCGGCGGGTGGGGAAACACCATATATTTT.

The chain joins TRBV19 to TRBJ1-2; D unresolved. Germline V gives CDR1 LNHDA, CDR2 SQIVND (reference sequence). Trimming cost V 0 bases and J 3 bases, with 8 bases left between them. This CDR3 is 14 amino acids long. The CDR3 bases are TGTGCCAGTAGTATAGATCGGGGAGACTATGGCTACACCTTC. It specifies CASSIDRGDYGYTF.

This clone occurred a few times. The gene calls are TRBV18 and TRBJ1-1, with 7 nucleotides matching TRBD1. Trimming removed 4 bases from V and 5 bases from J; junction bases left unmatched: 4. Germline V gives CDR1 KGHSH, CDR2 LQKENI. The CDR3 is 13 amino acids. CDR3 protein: CASSLGQETEAFF. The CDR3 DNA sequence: TGTGCCAGCTCACTCGGACAGGAGACTGAAGCTTTCTTT.

DNA for the CDR3: TGCGCCAGCAGCTTGGGACAGGGGGCCTACGAGCAGTACTTC. Amino acids: CASSLGQGAYEQYF. The V gene is TRBV5-1, the J gene TRBJ2-5; 9 nucleotides align to TRBD1. The tail of the sequence fits TRBJ2-7 better, so the J call may be wrong. The CDR3 length is 14 residues. The germline gives CDR1 SGHRS, CDR2 YFSETQ.

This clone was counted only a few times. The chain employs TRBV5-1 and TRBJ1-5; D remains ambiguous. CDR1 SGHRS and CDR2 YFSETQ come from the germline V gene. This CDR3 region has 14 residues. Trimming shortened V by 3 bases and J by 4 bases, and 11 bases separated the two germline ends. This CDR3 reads CASSSGKENQPQHF. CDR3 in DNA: TGCGCCAGCAGCTCGGGGAAGGAGAATCAGCCCCAGCATTTT.

The CDR3 DNA reads TGCGCCAGCAGCCAAGATTGGGCAGGTAACTACGAGCAGTACTTC. It codes for CASSQDWAGNYEQYF. The chain is built from TRBV4-3 and TRBJ2-7; D not certain. The CDR3 has 15 residues. The germline V and J ends were trimmed by 0 bases and 3 bases, with 12 bases remaining between them. Germline values: CDR1 LGHNA, CDR2 YSLEER.

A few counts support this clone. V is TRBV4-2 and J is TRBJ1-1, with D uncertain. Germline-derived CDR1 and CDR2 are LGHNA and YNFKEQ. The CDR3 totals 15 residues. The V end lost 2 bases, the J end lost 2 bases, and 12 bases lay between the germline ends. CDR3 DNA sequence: TGTGCCAGCAGCCAATCTGAGCGATCAAACACTGAAGCTTTCTTT. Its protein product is CASSQSERSNTEAFF.

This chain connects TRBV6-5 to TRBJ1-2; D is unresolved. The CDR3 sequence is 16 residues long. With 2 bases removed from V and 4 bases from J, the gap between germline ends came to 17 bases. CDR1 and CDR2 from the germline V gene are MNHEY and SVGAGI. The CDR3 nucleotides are TGTGCCAGCAGTTACCTTTACAGCAGCCTCCTCTATGGCTACACCTTC. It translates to CASSYLYSSLLYGYTF.

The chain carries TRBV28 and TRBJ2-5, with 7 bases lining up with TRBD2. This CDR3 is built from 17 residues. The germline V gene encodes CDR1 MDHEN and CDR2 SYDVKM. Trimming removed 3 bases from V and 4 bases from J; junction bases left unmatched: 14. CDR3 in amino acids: CASSFGREGLLLETQYF. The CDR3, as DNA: TGTGCCAGCAGTTTTGGGAGGGAAGGACTTCTGTTAGAGACCCAGTACTTC.

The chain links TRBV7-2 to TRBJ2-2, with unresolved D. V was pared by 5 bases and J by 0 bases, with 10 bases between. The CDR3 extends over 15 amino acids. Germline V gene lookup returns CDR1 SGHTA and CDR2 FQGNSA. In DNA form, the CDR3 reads TGTGCCAGCAGCCTTAGGAGACCGAACACCGGGGAGCTGTTTTTT. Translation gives CASSLRRPNTGELFF.

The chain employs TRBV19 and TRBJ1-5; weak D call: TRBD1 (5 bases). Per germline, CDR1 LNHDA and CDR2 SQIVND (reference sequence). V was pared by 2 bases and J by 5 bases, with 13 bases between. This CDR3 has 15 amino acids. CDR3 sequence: CASSIIVGGHQPQHF. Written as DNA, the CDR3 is TGTGCCAGTAGTATAATAGTGGGGGGTCATCAGCCCCAGCATTTT.

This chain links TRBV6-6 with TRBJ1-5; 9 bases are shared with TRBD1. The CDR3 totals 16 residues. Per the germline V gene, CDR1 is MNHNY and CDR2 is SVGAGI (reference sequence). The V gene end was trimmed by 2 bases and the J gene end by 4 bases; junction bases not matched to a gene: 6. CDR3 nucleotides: TGTGCCAGCAGTTACGGAACCGGGACAGGGAATCAGCCCCAGCATTTT. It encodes CASSYGTGTGNQPQHF.

The CDR3 here is CAELVLGLAANNEQFF. CDR3 coding DNA: TGTGCCGAGCTAGTCCTCGGGCTAGCGGCCAACAATGAGCAGTTCTTC. The V call is TRBV7-9, the J call TRBJ2-1; 7 nucleotides match TRBD2. The CDR3 is 16 amino acids. V trimming: 11 bases; J trimming: 5 bases; junction bases outside the gene matches: 18. CDR1 and CDR2 from the germline V gene are SEHNR and FQNEAQ (reference sequence).

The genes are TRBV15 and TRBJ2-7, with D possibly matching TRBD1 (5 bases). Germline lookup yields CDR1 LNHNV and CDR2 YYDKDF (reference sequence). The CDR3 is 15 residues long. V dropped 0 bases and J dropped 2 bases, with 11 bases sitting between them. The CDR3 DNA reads TGTGCCACCAGCAGAGATCGACAGCAACCCTACGAGCAGTACTTC. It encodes CATSRDRQQPYEQYF. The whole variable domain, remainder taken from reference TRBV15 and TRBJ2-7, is DAMVIQNPRYQVTQFGKPVTLSCSQTLNHNVMYWYQQKSSQAPKLLFHYYDKDFNNEADTPDNFQSRRPNTSFCFLDIRSPGLGDTAMYLCATSRDRQQPYEQYFGPGTRLTVT.

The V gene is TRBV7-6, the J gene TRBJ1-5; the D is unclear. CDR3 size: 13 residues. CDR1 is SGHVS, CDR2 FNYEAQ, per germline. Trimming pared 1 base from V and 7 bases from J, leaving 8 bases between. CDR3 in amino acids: CASSLEVGQPQHF. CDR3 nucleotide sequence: TGTGCCAGCAGCTTAGAGGTCGGGCAGCCCCAGCATTTT. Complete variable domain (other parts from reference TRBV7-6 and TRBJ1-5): GAGVSQSPRYKVTKRGQDVALRCDPISGHVSLYWYRQALGQGPEFLTYFNYEAQQDKSGLPNDRFSAERPEGSISTLTIQRTEQRDSAMYRCASSLEVGQPQHFGDGTRLSIL.

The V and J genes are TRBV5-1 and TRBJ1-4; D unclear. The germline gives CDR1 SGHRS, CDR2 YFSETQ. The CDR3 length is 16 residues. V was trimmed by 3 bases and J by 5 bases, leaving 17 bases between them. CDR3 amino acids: CASSSEGIRGNEKLFF. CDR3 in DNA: TGCGCCAGCAGCTCTGAGGGAATTCGAGGGAATGAAAAACTGTTTTTT.

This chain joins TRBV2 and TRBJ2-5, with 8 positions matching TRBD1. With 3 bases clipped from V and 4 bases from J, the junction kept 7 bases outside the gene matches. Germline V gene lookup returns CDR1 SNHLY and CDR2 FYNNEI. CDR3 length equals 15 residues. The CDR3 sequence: CASSDPGGVAETQYF. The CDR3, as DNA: TGTGCCAGCAGTGATCCAGGGGGCGTTGCAGAGACCCAGTACTTC. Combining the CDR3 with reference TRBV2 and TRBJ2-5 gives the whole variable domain EPEVTQTPSHQVTQMGQEVILRCVPISNHLYFYWYRQILGQKVEFLVSFYNNEISEKSEIFDDQFSVERPDGSNFTLKIRSTKLEDSAMYFCASSDPGGVAETQYFGPGTRLLVL.

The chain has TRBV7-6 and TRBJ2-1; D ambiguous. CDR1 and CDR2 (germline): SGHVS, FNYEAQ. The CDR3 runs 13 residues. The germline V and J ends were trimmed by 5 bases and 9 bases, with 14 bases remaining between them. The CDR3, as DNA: TGTGCCAGCAGCGAGCCGATGAGAGGTGAGCAGTTCTTC. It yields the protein CASSEPMRGEQFF.

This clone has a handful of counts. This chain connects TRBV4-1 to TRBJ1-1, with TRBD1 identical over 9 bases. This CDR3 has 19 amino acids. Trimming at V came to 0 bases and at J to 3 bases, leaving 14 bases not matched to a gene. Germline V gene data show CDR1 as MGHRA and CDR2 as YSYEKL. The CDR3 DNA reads TGCGCCAGCAGCCAAGATCCCCTCCGACAGGGGGATGGGGACACTGAAGCTTTCTTT. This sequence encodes CASSQDPLRQGDGDTEAFF.